The clone carrying this T cell receptor beta chain showed up just once. This record belongs to a study of blood T cell repertoires in COVID-19. As for the study in general: Some COVID-19 samples were acute and others convalescent; all came from the United States, Italy and Spain. T cells, B-cell-depleted T cells, or PBMCs supplied cDNA or gDNA.

This CDR3 comprises 12 residues. Germline CDR1 and CDR2: SEHNR and FQNEAQ (reference sequence). With 7 bases removed from V and 5 bases from J, the gap between germline ends came to 9 bases. How the authors handled the data: How many nucleated cells were present was estimated from reference gene primer amplification. Sequenced by immunoSEQ multiplex PCR; TCRdb stores in-frame clones only, minus some. V and J calls and clone size are those listed in that table; D and trimming were worked out from the DNA. The repertoire consists of approximately 150,000 clones, with 80% to 90% occurring once and the leading ten covering roughly 19%.

Sequenced: peripheral blood. The chain combines TRBV7-9 with TRBJ2-1, with a weak D call TRBD2 (6 bases). The clonotype was recovered from a woman aged 70-85 years who had recovered from COVID-19. CDR3 loop: CASTRGNNEQFF. CDR3 bases: TGTGCCAGCACCCGGGGGAACAATGAGCAGTTCTTC.